These 9 T cell receptor beta chains originate from one sample sequenced in a study of cytomegalovirus exposure and HLA in healthy donors. Primers included in the PCR were 60 Vbeta and 13 Jbeta primers. Assay: immunoSEQ multiplex PCR; the TCRdb copy retains only in-frame clones and omits some. The sample yields roughly 100,000 clones, approximately 79% seen once. Sequencing was carried out using PBMCs. All receptors derive from a man in his sixties in good health and CMV-seronegative.

The chain joins TRBV19 to TRBJ2-6; TRBD1 matches 11 bases. The CDR3 length is 20 residues. Germline lookup yields CDR1 LNHDA and CDR2 SQIVND (reference sequence). The V segment lost 3 bases and the J segment 1 base; nucleotides outside the gene matches: 11. This chain's CDR3 is CASSIGIWGQGDSGANVLTF. In nucleotides, the CDR3 is TGTGCCAGTAGTATCGGTATCTGGGGACAGGGGGATTCTGGGGCCAACGTCCTGACTTTC.

Only one count was recorded for this clone. The chain uses TRBV25-1 and TRBJ1-1, with 8 bases that match TRBD1. Germline trimming cut 6 bases from V and 4 bases from J; bases unmatched to any gene: 4. Germline V gene data show CDR1 as MGHDK and CDR2 as SYGVNS. The CDR3 covers 13 residues. The chain's CDR3 is CASRLQGGTEAFF. The CDR3 coding sequence is TGTGCCAGCAGGCTACAGGGGGGCACTGAAGCTTTCTTT.

The V and J genes are TRBV4-3 and TRBJ1-1; perhaps TRBD1 as D (6 bases). This CDR3 is 15 amino acids long. V shed 1 base and J shed 1 base, with 10 bases lying between them. Looked up from germline, CDR1 is LGHNA and CDR2 is YSLEER. CDR3 sequence (DNA): TGCGCCAGCAGCCAAGCGAACAGGGCGAACACTGAAGCTTTCTTT. Encoded protein: CASSQANRANTEAFF.

This clone has just a few counts. The chain is built from TRBV5-5 and TRBJ2-6; a weak D match, TRBD1 (6 bases). CDR3 size: 16 residues. Per germline, CDR1 SGHKS and CDR2 YYEKEE (reference sequence). Between the trimmed V and J ends, which lost 0 bases and 0 bases, there was a span of 7 bases. The CDR3 DNA follows: TGTGCCAGCAGCTTGGCAGGGGTCTCTGGGGCCAACGTCCTGACTTTC. Its protein is CASSLAGVSGANVLTF.

This clone came up once. This chain connects TRBV18 to TRBJ1-2, with D perhaps matching TRBD1 (5 bases). V was shortened by 5 bases and J by 4 bases, with 14 bases between the two germline ends. Germline lookup yields CDR1 KGHSH and CDR2 LQKENI. The CDR3 sequence is 14 residues long. The CDR3 nucleotides read TGTGCCAGCTCAGGGTATAGACAGAGCTATGGCTACACCTTC. This sequence encodes CASSGYRQSYGYTF.

The rearrangement uses TRBV25-1 and TRBJ2-5; 9 bases line up with TRBD1. With the DNA end fitting TRBJ2-7 better, the J assignment may be wrong. Germline V CDR1 and CDR2: MGHDK, SYGVNS. There are 14 residues in the CDR3. The CDR3 spells CASSSRDREYEQYF. In DNA form, the CDR3 reads TGTGCCAGCAGTAGTAGGGACAGGGAATACGAGCAGTACTTC.

In this sample, this clone turned up a few times. V gene TRBV27 combines with J gene TRBJ2-1; 8 bases match TRBD2. V trimming: 6 bases; J trimming: 6 bases; junction bases outside the gene matches: 7. CDR1 and CDR2 from the germline V gene are MNHEY and SMNVEV (reference sequence). The CDR3 spans 14 residues. CDR3 loop: CASSPGLASNEQFF. Here the CDR3 DNA reads TGTGCCAGCAGCCCCGGACTAGCATCCAATGAGCAGTTCTTC.

The genes are TRBV7-2 and TRBJ2-3; 10 nucleotides agree with TRBD2. V lost 3 bases, J lost 4 bases, and 4 bases stayed unmatched. The CDR3 is 15 residues long. The germline CDR1 and CDR2 sequences are SGHTA and FQGNSA. CDR3 bases: TGTGCCAGCAGCTTCCACCTAGCGGGGGCAGATACGCAGTATTTT. It translates to CASSFHLAGADTQYF.

V gene TRBV6-5 combines with J gene TRBJ1-6, with 9 nucleotides matching TRBD1. The CDR3 spans 16 residues. Trimming removed 4 bases from V and 9 bases from J; junction bases left unmatched: 10. Germline loops: CDR1 MNHEY, CDR2 SVGAGI. The CDR3 DNA is TGTGCCAGCAGTTTCCGGCCTGGGACAGGGTTTTCACCCCTCCACTTT. Its translation is CASSFRPGTGFSPLHF.